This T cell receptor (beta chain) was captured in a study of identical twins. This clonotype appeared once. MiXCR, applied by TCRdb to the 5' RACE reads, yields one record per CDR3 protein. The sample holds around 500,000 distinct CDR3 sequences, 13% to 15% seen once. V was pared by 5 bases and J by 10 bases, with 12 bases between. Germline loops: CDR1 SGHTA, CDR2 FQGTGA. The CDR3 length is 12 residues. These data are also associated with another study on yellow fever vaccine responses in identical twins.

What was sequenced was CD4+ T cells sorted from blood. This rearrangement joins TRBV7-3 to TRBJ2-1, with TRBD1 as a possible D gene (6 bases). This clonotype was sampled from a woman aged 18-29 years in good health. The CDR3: CASSQGGQEQFF. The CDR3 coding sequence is TGTGCCAGCAGCCAAGGGGGTCAGGAGCAGTTCTTC.